These 6 T cell receptor beta chains were all obtained from the same sample, sequenced in a study of identifying expanded T cells in peripheral blood. Data came from immunoSEQ multiplex PCR; TCRdb stores just in-frame clones and leaves some out. The sample carries 55,000 to 75,000 clones, more than 70% recorded once. Sequencing was done on a sample of blood. The receptor source for this set is a person aged 18 to 70 in good health.

This clone was recorded a few times. V and J are TRBV28 and TRBJ2-7; 7 bases align to TRBD2. Per germline, CDR1 MDHEN and CDR2 SYDVKM. This CDR3 spans 14 amino acids. The V gene end was trimmed by 7 bases and the J gene end by 0 bases; junction bases not matched to a gene: 6. The DNA of the CDR3 is TGTGCCAGCACCCGAGGGGAGGGCTCCTACGAGCAGTACTTC. This sequence encodes CASTRGEGSYEQYF.

The chain recombines TRBV6-1 with TRBJ2-5; D is uncertain. V lost 6 bases and J lost 5, with 7 bases in between. The germline gives CDR1 MNHNS, CDR2 SASEGT. The CDR3 consists of 11 residues. The CDR3 spells CASSPGETQYF. DNA of the CDR3: TGTGCCAGCAGCCCTGGGGAGACCCAGTACTTC.

This chain links TRBV28 with TRBJ1-3, with D possibly being TRBD1 (5 bases). Germline V lookup: CDR1 MDHEN, CDR2 SYDVKM. The CDR3 contains 15 residues. V was shortened by 11 bases and J by 0 bases, with 17 bases between the two germline ends. The CDR3 DNA is TGTGCCTCGCAAATCAGGGCGAGCTCTGGAAACACCATATATTTT. Its protein product is CASQIRASSGNTIYF.

This clone was found once. The chain joins TRBV5-1 to TRBJ2-1; D unclear. The CDR3 totals 15 residues. Trimming shortened V by 0 bases and J by 1 base, and 8 bases separated the two germline ends. The V gene's germline CDR1 is SGHRS and CDR2 YFSETQ. Written as DNA, the CDR3 is TGCGCCAGCAGCTTGGAGGGCGATTCCTACAATGAGCAGTTCTTC. This encodes CASSLEGDSYNEQFF.

The rearrangement joins TRBV7-8 to TRBJ2-7, with TRBD2 matching 8 bases. Germline CDR1 and CDR2: SGHVS and FQNEAQ. Unmatched junction bases numbered 11, after V lost 5 bases and J lost 2 bases. This CDR3 region has 16 residues. The CDR3 loop reads CASSPSTGGNTYEQYF. CDR3 coding DNA: TGTGCCAGCAGCCCGAGTACGGGGGGGAATACCTACGAGCAGTACTTC.

The chain carries TRBV7-7 and TRBJ2-5, with D uncertain. Deletions cut 1 base from V and 1 base from J, with 4 bases between. The CDR3 runs to 13 residues. Germline CDR1 and CDR2: SSHAT and FNYEAQ (reference sequence). The CDR3 spells CASSLVGQETQYF. Here the CDR3 DNA reads TGTGCCAGCAGCTTAGTCGGCCAAGAGACCCAGTACTTC.